Listed below are T cell receptor beta chains from one sample, sequenced in a study of blood T cell repertoires in COVID-19. The protocol was immunoSEQ multiplex PCR, while the TCRdb copy is restricted to in-frame clones and leaves out a portion. The table lists 140,000 to 150,000 clones, roughly 88% of them singletons. Sequencing input: peripheral blood. All receptors come from a woman aged 50 to 60 with acute or convalescent COVID-19. Both conserved end residues are part of each CDR3. The order of the fields is V gene, J gene, clone size, D gene, CDR3 protein, CDR3 DNA. A D gene is named only where the DNA matches it firmly. The size field is filled for only some rows; it gives once, few, many or a size class.

>TRBV27|TRBJ1-2|NA|TRBD1
CASSPRTGYGYTF
TGTGCCAGCAGTCCCCGGACAGGCTATGGCTACACCTTC
>TRBV2|TRBJ2-2|NA|TRBD2
CASERELTGELFF
TGTGCCAGCGAGCGGGAGCTCACCGGGGAGCTGTTTTTT
>TRBV12-3/TRBV12-4|TRBJ2-4|NA|NA
CASSPQGNIQYF
TGTGCCAGCAGTCCCCAGGGAAACATTCAGTACTTC
>TRBV5-1|TRBJ2-5|NA|TRBD2
CASSLVLAGQETQYF
TGCGCCAGCAGCTTGGTCCTAGCGGGACAAGAGACCCAGTACTTC
>TRBV5-1|TRBJ2-7|few|TRBD2
CASSATSGGFYEQYF
TGCGCCAGCAGCGCCACTAGCGGGGGCTTCTACGAGCAGTACTTC
>TRBV19|TRBJ1-2|NA|TRBD1
CASSPTLGRGYGYTF
TGTGCCAGTAGTCCGACCTTGGGCAGGGGGTATGGCTACACCTTC
>TRBV9|TRBJ2-1|few|TRBD2
CASSDRLARGEQFF
TGTGCCAGCAGCGACCGACTAGCCCGGGGTGAGCAGTTCTTC
>TRBV27|TRBJ2-1|NA|NA
CASSFIGEEGPYNEQFF
TGTGCCAGCAGTTTTATAGGGGAGGAGGGGCCCTACAATGAGCAGTTCTTC
>TRBV10-3|TRBJ2-2|NA|TRBD1
CAITEGQGNTGELFF
TGTGCCATCACGGAGGGACAGGGAAACACCGGGGAGCTGTTTTTT
>TRBV27|TRBJ2-2|NA|TRBD2
CASSLGTSGVTGELFF
TGTGCCAGCAGCCTCGGGACTAGCGGGGTCACCGGGGAGCTGTTTTTT
>TRBV5-4|TRBJ1-5|few|NA
CASSLDSASNQPQHF
TGTGCCAGCAGCCTAGACAGTGCTTCCAATCAGCCCCAGCATTTT
>TRBV6-6|TRBJ1-1|once|TRBD1
CASSFPGQMNTEAFF
TGTGCCAGCAGTTTCCCGGGACAGATGAACACTGAAGCTTTCTTT
>TRBV5-1|TRBJ2-1|NA|TRBD2
CASSLSLAGANEQFF
TGCGCCAGCAGCTTGTCCCTAGCGGGAGCCAATGAGCAGTTCTTC
>TRBV6-6|TRBJ2-1|once|TRBD2
CASNLLAGGYNEQFF
TGTGCCAGCAACCTTCTAGCGGGAGGATACAATGAGCAGTTCTTC
>TRBV9|TRBJ1-1|NA|TRBD1
CASSVGQGASEAFF
TGTGCCAGCAGCGTAGGTCAGGGGGCCTCTGAAGCTTTCTTT
>TRBV2|TRBJ1-1|NA|NA
CASSENYGTKDRLGTEAFF
TGTGCCAGCAGTGAAAATTACGGGACTAAGGACCGCCTGGGAACTGAAGCTTTCTTT
>TRBV19|TRBJ2-7|few|TRBD2
CASTPGAGTYEQYF
TGTGCCAGTACCCCCGGAGCGGGGACCTACGAGCAGTACTTC
>TRBV5-1|TRBJ2-5|NA|TRBD2
CASSLGTSGQETQYF
TGCGCCAGCAGCTTGGGGACTAGCGGGCAAGAGACCCAGTACTTC
>TRBV19|TRBJ1-2|NA|NA
CASDHYDGNYGYTF
TGTGCCAGTGATCACTATGACGGGAACTATGGCTACACCTTC
>TRBV28|TRBJ1-2|NA|NA
CASRAGGVKVHGYTF
TGTGCCAGCAGAGCTGGGGGGGTAAAAGTCCATGGCTACACCTTC
>TRBV5-1|TRBJ1-2|once|NA
CASSADNSLGYTF
TGCGCCAGCAGCGCGGACAACTCCCTTGGCTACACCTTC
>TRBV5-1|TRBJ2-5|NA|NA
CASSFAPGEETQYF
TGCGCCAGCAGCTTTGCACCGGGAGAAGAGACCCAGTACTTC
>TRBV5-1|TRBJ2-1|NA|TRBD2
CASSLVLAGGSYNEQFF
TGCGCCAGCAGCTTGGTTCTAGCGGGGGGTTCCTACAATGAGCAGTTCTTC
>TRBV30|TRBJ2-7|NA|NA
CAWKGTAPYEQYF
TGTGCCTGGAAAGGGACTGCCCCCTACGAGCAGTACTTC
>TRBV5-8|TRBJ2-3|NA|NA
CASTLSTDTQYF
TGTGCCAGCACCCTTAGCACAGATACGCAGTATTTT
>TRBV3-1/TRBV3-2|TRBJ2-2|NA|NA
CASSQGFRAGELFF
TGTGCCAGCAGCCAAGGGTTTCGGGCCGGGGAGCTGTTTTTT
>TRBV24-1|TRBJ2-7|NA|TRBD1
CATSDRGGAWREQYF
TGTGCCACCAGTGATCGAGGGGGCGCGTGGAGGGAGCAGTACTTC
>TRBV19|TRBJ1-2|NA|NA
CASSIDRPLANYGYTF
TGTGCCAGTAGTATAGATCGCCCTCTAGCTAACTATGGCTACACCTTC
>TRBV19|TRBJ2-7|NA|TRBD2
CASSISGTSGGNEQYF
TGTGCCAGTAGTATCTCCGGGACTAGCGGGGGGAACGAGCAGTACTTC
>TRBV5-4|TRBJ2-1|NA|NA
CASSTDTSSYNEQFF
TGTGCCAGCAGCACCGACACGAGCTCCTACAATGAGCAGTTCTTC
>TRBV2|TRBJ2-1|NA|TRBD2
CASSEPSGRAGGSYNEQFF
TGTGCCAGCAGTGAACCTAGCGGGAGGGCCGGAGGGTCCTACAATGAGCAGTTCTTC
>TRBV19|TRBJ1-1|NA|NA
CASSIGAGAPSSTEAFF
TGTGCCAGTAGTATAGGTGCGGGGGCACCAAGCAGCACTGAAGCTTTCTTT
>TRBV6-5|TRBJ1-5|NA|TRBD1
CASRGQGGNQPQHF
TGTGCCAGCAGAGGGCAGGGGGGCAATCAGCCCCAGCATTTT
>TRBV18|TRBJ1-3|NA|TRBD1
CASSPTGFGNTIYF
TGTGCCAGCTCACCGACAGGGTTCGGAAACACCATATATTTT
>TRBV19|TRBJ2-5|once|TRBD2
CASSRLAGEETQYF
TGTGCCAGTAGTAGGCTAGCGGGGGAAGAGACCCAGTACTTC
>TRBV7-7|TRBJ2-2|NA|TRBD1
CASSLARTGNGGELFF
TGTGCTAGCAGCTTGGCACGGACAGGGAATGGCGGGGAGCTGTTTTTT
>TRBV18|TRBJ1-5|NA|TRBD1
CASTGQYSNQPQHF
TGTGCCAGCACGGGACAGTATAGCAATCAGCCCCAGCATTTT
>TRBV6-5|TRBJ2-7|NA|TRBD2
CASRPGLAGTYEQYF
TGTGCCAGCCGCCCGGGACTAGCGGGGACCTACGAGCAGTACTTC
>TRBV5-8|TRBJ2-7|NA|TRBD1
CASSRDRSYEQYF
TGTGCCAGCAGCCGGGACAGGAGCTACGAGCAGTACTTC
>TRBV27|TRBJ1-1|NA|NA
CASNRGGSIFEAFF
TGTGCCAGCAATAGGGGGGGGTCTATCTTTGAAGCTTTCTTT
>TRBV6-5|TRBJ1-1|once|NA
CASVDTPGEAFF
TGTGCCAGCGTGGACACTCCTGGAGAAGCTTTCTTT
>TRBV7-8|TRBJ2-3|once|TRBD2
CASSFISGRIVDTQYF
TGTGCCAGCAGCTTTATAAGCGGGAGAATCGTAGACACGCAGTATTTT
>TRBV18|TRBJ1-2|NA|NA
CASSPRQGGYTF
TGTGCCAGCTCACCAAGGCAGGGCGGCTACACCTTC
>TRBV7-2|TRBJ1-2|NA|NA
CASSLDSFYGYTF
TGTGCCAGCAGCTTGGACAGCTTCTATGGCTACACCTTC
>TRBV7-8|TRBJ1-3|NA|NA
CASSQDTGIATISGNTIYF
TGTGCCAGCAGCCAAGATACGGGTATCGCTACCATATCTGGAAACACCATATATTTT
>TRBV7-8|TRBJ2-1|NA|NA
CASSTPDRLRQFF
TGTGCCAGCAGCACGCCTGACAGACTCAGGCAGTTCTTC
>TRBV3-1/TRBV3-2|TRBJ1-1|NA|NA
CASSQEPLYRVAFF
TGTGCCAGCAGCCAAGAGCCTCTATACAGGGTAGCTTTCTTT
>TRBV4-2|TRBJ1-5|NA|NA
CASSQDFPGNQPQHF
TGTGCCAGCAGCCAAGATTTTCCCGGCAATCAGCCCCAGCATTTT
>TRBV28|TRBJ1-2|few|NA
CASSLQGRFYGYTF
TGTGCCAGCAGTTTGCAGGGGCGGTTTTATGGCTACACCTTC
>TRBV6-5|TRBJ1-2|NA|NA
CASSYGGSPNNYGYTF
TGTGCCAGCAGTTACGGGGGGTCCCCTAACAACTATGGCTACACCTTC
>TRBV27|TRBJ2-1|once|TRBD1
CASSVRDRGYNEQFF
TGTGCCAGCAGTGTTCGGGACAGGGGGTACAATGAGCAGTTCTTC